Below are 22 T cell receptor beta chains sequenced from a single sample in a study of OX40 agonist ivuxolimab in advanced cancers. Sequenced by immunoSEQ multiplex PCR; TCRdb stores in-frame clones only, minus some. Among over 60,000 clones, 85% were seen once, and the ten largest hold about 0.66%. The source was CD4+ or CD8+ T cells sorted from blood, collected in a trial of the OX40 agonist ivuxolimab. Receptor source: an adult with an advanced solid tumor such as melanoma, head and neck, liver or kidney cancer.

This chain uses TRBV11-2 with TRBJ2-7; 9 nucleotides align to TRBD2. The CDR3 contains 17 residues. V was clipped by 5 bases and J by 7 bases; unmatched bases: 18. Looked up from germline, CDR1 is SGHAT and CDR2 is FQNNGV. CDR3 nucleotides: TGTGCCAGCAGCCAAAGTAGACTTAGCGGGGGTATAGGGGAGCAGTACTTC. Translating it yields CASSQSRLSGGIGEQYF.

This clone turned up a few times. This chain joins TRBV5-4 and TRBJ1-2, with D unclear. The CDR3 spans 14 residues. Germline lookup yields CDR1 SGHNT and CDR2 YYREEE (reference sequence). V lost 3 bases, J lost 3 bases, and 12 bases lay in between. The CDR3 DNA reads TGTGCCAGCAGCTCGCAGGACGGCGACTATGGCTACACCTTC. The encoded protein is CASSSQDGDYGYTF.

This chain connects TRBV18 to TRBJ1-1; D gene ambiguous. The CDR3 extends over 14 amino acids. Between the trimmed V and J ends, which lost 5 bases and 0 bases, there was a span of 10 bases. The germline V gene has CDR1 KGHSH and CDR2 LQKENI. The chain's CDR3 is CASSRTAMNTEAFF. CDR3 in DNA: TGTGCCAGCTCAAGGACCGCAATGAACACTGAAGCTTTCTTT.

This clone was seen more than once but under ten times. Other DNA sequences in this specimen translate into the identical CDR3. The genes are TRBV19 and TRBJ1-1; the D is unclear. The germline V gene encodes CDR1 LNHDA and CDR2 SQIVND (reference sequence). CDR3 length equals 14 residues. The V end lost 2 bases, the J end lost 1 base, and 8 bases lay between the germline ends. CDR3 amino acids: CASSILGANTEAFF. In DNA, the CDR3 is TGTGCCAGTAGTATACTGGGCGCGAACACTGAAGCTTTCTTT.

The CDR3 protein is CASLEGGTQYF. The CDR3 DNA sequence: TGTGCCAGCCTGGAGGGGGGGACCCAGTACTTC. The rearrangement joins TRBV6-1 to TRBJ2-5, with D perhaps matching TRBD1 or TRBD2 (6 bases each). CDR1 and CDR2 from the germline V gene are MNHNS and SASEGT. The CDR3 covers 11 residues. The ends were cut back, 8 bases at V and 7 bases at J, with 11 bases in the middle.

This chain links TRBV6-6 with TRBJ2-7; tentatively, D is TRBD1 or TRBD2 (5 bases each). V was pared by 10 bases and J by 0 bases, with 13 bases between. Germline loops: CDR1 MNHNY, CDR2 SVGAGI (reference sequence). This CDR3 spans 13 amino acids. The DNA for the CDR3 is TGTGCCACAGGGTTCGGAGGCTCCTACGAGCAGTACTTC. Protein product: CATGFGGSYEQYF.

The chain combines TRBV29-1 with TRBJ2-5, with no clear D. The DNA end lines up better with TRBJ2-7; the J call may be wrong. The CDR3 is 15 residues long. Germline values: CDR1 SQVTM, CDR2 ANQGSEA. CDR3 nucleotide sequence: TGCAGCGTTGAATACGGTAAAGGGTGGTCCTACGAGCAGTACTTC. It translates to CSVEYGKGWSYEQYF.

The genes are TRBV2 and TRBJ1-2; D is ambiguous. The CDR3 extends over 11 amino acids. The V gene's germline CDR1 is SNHLY and CDR2 FYNNEI. The CDR3, as DNA: TGTGCGGAGCGGCGGGTTCGGGGCTACACCTTC. Its translation is CAERRVRGYTF.

The chain has TRBV27 and TRBJ1-2; TRBD1 agrees at 7 bases. There are 17 residues in the CDR3. Germline V gives CDR1 MNHEY, CDR2 SMNVEV (reference sequence). V was clipped by 5 bases and J by 1 base; unmatched bases: 13. The CDR3 spells CASSPRSTGKNNYGYTF. For the CDR3, the DNA is TGTGCCAGCAGTCCCCGATCGACAGGGAAAAATAACTATGGCTACACCTTC.

The table lists this clone with a count of one. A junction end diverges from the germline sequence, so it may reflect a read error. The V call is TRBV28, the J call TRBJ1-3; weak D call: TRBD1 (5 bases). The CDR3 totals 16 residues. The germline V gene has CDR1 MDHEN and CDR2 SYDVKM. The CDR3 DNA reads TGTGCCAGCAGTCTATGGACAAGTTTCTCTGGAAACACCATATATTTT. This sequence encodes CASSLWTSFSGNTIYF.

The chain recombines TRBV28 with TRBJ1-2, with 7 bases fitting TRBD1. The CDR3 loop spans 15 amino acids. The V gene's germline CDR1 is MDHEN and CDR2 SYDVKM. V lost 4 bases to trimming and J lost 4 bases; unmatched junction nucleotides: 9. The CDR3 DNA is TGTGCCAGCAGTTCCGACCCGAACAGGGGCTATGGCTACACCTTC. Translation gives CASSSDPNRGYGYTF.

The gene calls are TRBV19 and TRBJ1-1, with D tentatively TRBD1 (6 bases). V lost 7 bases and J lost 1, with 16 bases in between. CDR1 and CDR2 from the germline V gene are LNHDA and SQIVND (reference sequence). This CDR3 is built from 15 residues. The CDR3: CASTDVQGRNTEAFF. For the CDR3, the DNA is TGTGCCAGTACCGATGTCCAGGGGCGGAACACTGAAGCTTTCTTT.

The chain links TRBV7-9 to TRBJ2-1; 7 positions match TRBD1. In germline, CDR1 is SEHNR, CDR2 FQNEAQ (reference sequence). The CDR3 spans 18 residues. V was clipped by 1 base and J by 0 bases; unmatched bases: 9. CDR3 amino acids: CASSLVGGRAISYNEQFF. In DNA, the CDR3 is TGTGCCAGCAGCTTAGTAGGGGGCAGGGCGATCTCCTACAATGAGCAGTTCTTC.

This clone was recorded once. The CDR3 region is CASSLWGTSPQFF. CDR3 sequence (DNA): TGTGCCAGCAGCTTATGGGGGACTAGCCCACAGTTCTTC. This chain joins TRBV7-3 and TRBJ2-1; 9 bases match TRBD2. V shed 2 bases, J shed 13 bases, and the junction held 6 bases outside the gene matches. The CDR3 is 13 amino acids. CDR1 is SGHTA, CDR2 FQGTGA, per germline.

The chain joins TRBV7-2 to TRBJ1-6; D gene uncertain. The CDR3 spans 15 residues. Germline V gene data show CDR1 as SGHTA and CDR2 as FQGNSA. V lost 5 bases and J 5 bases, leaving 13 bases between the germline ends. This CDR3 is CASSLLLPDNSPLHF. DNA for the CDR3: TGTGCCAGCAGCCTTCTTTTACCAGATAATTCACCCCTCCACTTT. Filled out from reference TRBV7-2 and TRBJ1-6, the complete variable domain reads GAGVSQSPSNKVTEKGKDVELRCDPISGHTALYWYRQSLGQGLEFLIYFQGNSAPDKSGLPSDRFSAERTGGSVSTLTIQRTQQEDSAVYLCASSLLLPDNSPLHFGNGTRLTVT.

The V call is TRBV2, the J call TRBJ2-2; 10 nucleotides match TRBD2. With V trimmed by 4 bases and J by 6 bases, 8 bases remained unmatched. Germline CDR1 and CDR2: SNHLY and FYNNEI. CDR3 size: 16 residues. The CDR3 protein is CASSGVAGGGAGELFF. CDR3 nucleotides: TGTGCCAGCAGTGGGGTAGCGGGGGGAGGCGCCGGGGAGCTGTTTTTT.

This clone appeared a single time. The rearrangement links TRBV18 to TRBJ2-3, with a tentative D call TRBD1 (5 bases). V lost 0 bases to trimming and J lost 4 bases, with 20 bases between them. This CDR3 is 18 amino acids long. The germline V gene has CDR1 KGHSH and CDR2 LQKENI. The CDR3 loop reads CASSPPLVSKGIPDTQYF. CDR3 nucleotide sequence: TGTGCCAGCTCACCACCGCTTGTGTCCAAGGGGATTCCAGATACGCAGTATTTT.

This clone was seen once. This chain connects TRBV4-3 to TRBJ2-1; tentative D call: TRBD2 (5 bases). Trimming pared 1 base from V and 0 bases from J, leaving 10 bases between. The length of the CDR3 is 16 residues. CDR1 is LGHNA and CDR2 is YSLEER in the germline V gene. The CDR3 spells CASSQVTSTSYNEQFF. The DNA of the CDR3 is TGCGCCAGCAGCCAAGTAACTAGTACCTCCTACAATGAGCAGTTCTTC.

The rearrangement joins TRBV6-1 to TRBJ2-2; the match to TRBD1 covers 9 bases. The ends lost 1 base at V and 1 base at J; junction bases unmatched: 1. The CDR3 has 16 residues. Germline-derived CDR1 and CDR2 are MNHNS and SASEGT. As DNA, the CDR3 is TGTGCCAGCAGTGAAGAGGGACAGGGGAACACCGGGGAGCTGTTTTTT. Translating it yields CASSEEGQGNTGELFF.

The genes are TRBV7-2 and TRBJ1-1; 7 nucleotides match TRBD1. Germline CDR1 SGHTA, CDR2 FQGNSA. With V trimmed by 7 bases and J by 5 bases, 10 bases remained unmatched. This CDR3 has 14 residues. The DNA of the CDR3 is TGTGCCAGCATCAAAGGGGGCAGTGAAACTGAAGCTTTCTTT. It is translated as CASIKGGSETEAFF.

This clone occurred once. The rearrangement uses TRBV10-3 and TRBJ1-4, with 7 bases fitting TRBD1. With 6 bases clipped from V and 4 bases from J, the junction kept 8 bases outside the gene matches. Germline V CDR1 and CDR2: ENHRY, SYGVKD. CDR3 length equals 15 residues. The chain's CDR3 is CAISRSTGDNEKLFF. In DNA, the CDR3 is TGTGCCATCAGCCGCTCTACAGGGGATAATGAAAAACTGTTTTTT.

The rearrangement uses TRBV5-1 and TRBJ1-6; D may be TRBD1 (6 bases). The ends were cut back, 3 bases at V and 10 bases at J, with 17 bases in the middle. CDR1 is SGHRS, CDR2 YFSETQ, per germline. CDR3 size: 15 residues. The DNA for the CDR3 is TGCGCCAGCAGCTCACCGGACAGTACTCGGTCACCCCTCCACTTT. Amino acids: CASSSPDSTRSPLHF.